This record concerns one T cell receptor beta chain sequence. The record originates from a study of blood T cell repertoires in COVID-19. About the research overall: Material from acute and convalescent COVID-19 was sourced from the United States, Italy and Spain. Sources were T cells, B-cell-depleted T cells, or PBMCs; the material itself was cDNA or gDNA.

In the authors' workflow: Estimation of nucleated cell counts relied on the amplification of reference gene primers. Libraries were prepared by immunoSEQ multiplex PCR; TCRdb keeps only in-frame clonotypes and omits some of them. V and J calls and clone size are those listed in that table; D and trimming were worked out from the DNA. The data show about 14,000 clones, with around nine tenths seen just once and about 33% held by the top ten. CDR3 size: 14 residues. Germline V gives CDR1 MNHEY, CDR2 SMNVEV (reference sequence). Trimming removed 5 bases from V and 7 bases from J, with 12 bases in between.

This chain joins TRBV27 and TRBJ1-6; tentative D call: TRBD1 (6 bases). The sequenced material came from peripheral blood. The sequence came from a human donor in a cohort sampled during active COVID-19. The CDR3 protein is CASSSTGSNSPLHF. The CDR3 DNA follows: TGTGCCAGCAGTAGTACAGGGAGCAATTCACCCCTCCACTTT.